The 3 T cell receptor beta chains presented below share a single source sample, sequenced in a study of shared clonotypes between healthy human individuals. CD8 cells classed as naive were CD45RO-negative and positively selected for CCR7, excluding terminally differentiated effector memory CD45RA+ cells. Method: immunoSEQ multiplex PCR; TCRdb's copy keeps in-frame clones and lacks some. The table shows 600,000 or so clones, with approximately 95% occurring only once. Sequencing was carried out using naive CD8+ T cells sorted from blood. All receptors derive from a woman under 40 in good health.

The chain's CDR3 is CASRDINEQFF. The CDR3 DNA reads TGTGCCAGCCGGGACATTAATGAGCAGTTCTTC. The chain is built from TRBV11-2 and TRBJ2-1, with D tentatively TRBD1 (6 bases). V was clipped by 8 bases and J by 7 bases, with 9 bases between them. There are 11 residues in the CDR3. The V gene's germline CDR1 is SGHAT and CDR2 FQNNGV.

This chain links TRBV19 with TRBJ2-5; D uncertain. V lost 3 bases to trimming and J lost 0 bases, with 11 bases between them. Per germline, CDR1 LNHDA and CDR2 SQIVND (reference sequence). The CDR3 spans 15 residues. Written as DNA, the CDR3 is TGTGCCAGTAGTATTGGGCAGCCTTACCAAGAGACCCAGTACTTC. Translating gives CASSIGQPYQETQYF.

V usage is TRBV6-1 and J usage is TRBJ1-1; TRBD1 is a possible D gene (6 bases). V shed 3 bases and J shed 4 bases, with 15 bases lying between them. CDR3 size: 15 residues. Germline CDR1 and CDR2: MNHNS and SASEGT. The CDR3 here is CASSDRQEGSTEAFF. CDR3 sequence (DNA): TGTGCCAGCAGTGACAGACAGGAGGGGAGCACTGAAGCTTTCTTT.